This T cell receptor (beta chain) was captured in a study of shared clonotypes between healthy human individuals. General observations from the study: Of the naive CD4 clonotypes, around 4.9% were shared across several donors.

Sequencing used immunoSEQ multiplex PCR; TCRdb keeps in-frame clones, though not all of them. The table shows 2 million to 2.5 million clones, with 90% to 96% occurring only once. This clone appeared once. Its target is unknown. CDR1 is SGHNT and CDR2 is YYREEE in the germline V gene (reference sequence). The CDR3 loop spans 15 amino acids. V was trimmed by 0 bases and J by 4 bases, leaving 13 bases between them. This sequence originates from a man between 18 and 35 years old in good health. The chain uses TRBV5-4 and TRBJ1-2, with D unresolved. Sequencing was done on a sample of naive CD4+ T cells sorted from blood. The subset denotes: CD45RA+ positively selected. CDR3 bases: TGTGCCAGCAGCTTGGGGTTTGAAACCCTCTATGGCTACACCTTC. As protein: CASSLGFETLYGYTF.